A single sample is the source of the 24 T cell receptor beta chains below, sequenced in a study of blood T cells in healthy people across ages. Using a J-beta primer mix together with a sample-barcoded 5' primer, a second PCR was run for about 6 to 12 cycles. TCRdb passed the 5' RACE reads through MiXCR, listing each CDR3 protein once. The table lists over 1,500,000 distinct CDR3 sequences, roughly 50% of them singletons. Input material: blood. The receptor set was obtained from a woman in her 40s in good health.

The V call is TRBV5-6, the J call TRBJ1-2, with D possibly being TRBD1 (5 bases). This CDR3 spans 15 amino acids. With 1 base removed from V and 2 bases from J, the gap between germline ends came to 12 bases. From germline, CDR1 is SGHDT and CDR2 YYEEEE. CDR3 coding DNA: TGTGCCAGCAGCTTGCGGGGCTTCTCGAACTATGGCTACACCTTC. Its protein is CASSLRGFSNYGYTF. The variable domain in full, with the rest retrieved from reference TRBV5-6 and TRBJ1-2, is DAGVTQSPTHLIKTRGQQVTLRCSPKSGHDTVSWYQQALGQGPQFIFQYYEEEERQRGNFPDRFSGHQFPNYSSELNVNALLLGDSALYLCASSLRGFSNYGYTFGSGTRLTVV.

This clonotype was observed a few times. This chain connects TRBV12-3 or TRBV12-4 to TRBJ2-1; 11 bases are shared with TRBD2. V gave up 6 bases and J gave up 5 bases; unmatched junction bases: 9. The CDR3 is made up of 16 amino acids. In DNA form, the CDR3 reads TGTGCCAGCAGGACGGAACTAGCGGGGGCCAACAATGAGCAGTTCTTC. This gives the protein CASRTELAGANNEQFF.

J is TRBJ2-1 and V is TRBV15, with TRBD2 identical over 7 bases. J was trimmed by 9 bases and V by 1 base; bases with no gene match: 9. This CDR3 is built from 15 residues. Germline V lookup: CDR1 LNHNV, CDR2 YYDKDF (reference sequence). The CDR3: CATSRGRGVDPEQFF. In DNA form, the CDR3 reads TGTGCCACCAGCAGAGGACGGGGGGTCGACCCTGAGCAGTTCTTC.

This sequence joins TRBV7-9 and TRBJ1-2, with D possibly being TRBD1 (5 bases). There are 14 residues in the CDR3. Trimming left V 5 bases short and J 3 bases short, with 13 bases between. Germline V CDR1 and CDR2: SEHNR, FQNEAQ (reference sequence). As DNA, the CDR3 is TGTGCCAGCAGCCATACGACAGTCGACTATGGCTACACCTTC. Residues: CASSHTTVDYGYTF.

A note on this clonotype: Germline and junction disagree at one end, which may indicate a read error. The V call is TRBV7-3, the J call TRBJ2-1; D gene uncertain. The CDR3 loop spans 15 amino acids. Germline V gene lookup returns CDR1 SGHTA and CDR2 FQGTGA. The CDR3 loop is CASSLIGGTYNEQFF. CDR3 DNA: TGTGCCAGCAGCTTAATCGGCGGAACCTACAACGAGCAGTTCTTC.

This clonotype was seen only a few times. The chain couples TRBV25-1 to TRBJ2-3; D remains ambiguous. The V gene lost 4 bases and the J gene lost 2 bases, with 13 bases spanning the gap. Germline-derived CDR1 and CDR2 are MGHDK and SYGVNS. The CDR3 is 15 residues long. For the CDR3, the DNA is TGTGCCAGCAGTGTACAGAAAGGGATCACAGATACGCAGTATTTT. Residues: CASSVQKGITDTQYF.

This clonotype was counted between two and nine times. This chain joins TRBV27 and TRBJ2-1; D gene uncertain. The CDR3 is made up of 15 amino acids. In germline, CDR1 is MNHEY, CDR2 SMNVEV (reference sequence). V dropped 6 bases and J dropped 0 bases, with 12 bases sitting between them. The CDR3 loop reads CASSTPLSSYNEQFF. Written as DNA, the CDR3 is TGTGCCAGCAGCACTCCCCTAAGCTCCTACAATGAGCAGTTCTTC.

The chain carries TRBV7-9 and TRBJ1-2; no clear D. Germline loops: CDR1 SEHNR, CDR2 FQNEAQ (reference sequence). The length of the CDR3 is 12 residues. V lost 2 bases to trimming and J lost 7 bases, with 8 bases between them. The CDR3 loop reads CASSLPGPGYTF. As DNA, the CDR3 is TGTGCCAGCAGCTTACCTGGGCCTGGCTACACCTTC.

This clonotype has only a few counts. The chain has TRBV20-1 and TRBJ2-4; the match to TRBD2 covers 7 bases. Trimming removed 0 bases from V and 0 bases from J; junction bases left unmatched: 8. Per the germline V gene, CDR1 is DFQATT and CDR2 is SNEGSKA (reference sequence). This CDR3 has 17 residues. Here the CDR3 reads CSARDWGRGAAKNIQYF. CDR3 nucleotides: TGCAGTGCTAGAGATTGGGGGAGGGGCGCAGCCAAAAACATTCAGTACTTC.

The V and J genes are TRBV4-3 and TRBJ2-1, with TRBD2 matching over 9 bases. This CDR3 has 18 residues. Germline V lookup: CDR1 LGHNA, CDR2 YSLEER. The trim removed 1 base at V and 0 bases at J, leaving 7 bases unmatched. The CDR3 DNA is TGCGCCAGCAGCCAAGGCCAGGCGGGGGGGAGCTCCTACAATGAGCAGTTCTTC. It encodes CASSQGQAGGSSYNEQFF.

This chain uses TRBV6-2 or TRBV6-3 with TRBJ2-5, with TRBD1 identical over 9 bases. The end of the DNA aligns better with TRBJ2-7, so the J call may be wrong. The V gene's germline CDR1 is MNHEY and CDR2 SVGEGT. The CDR3 loop spans 15 amino acids. In DNA, the CDR3 is TGTGCCAGCAGTCCGACCGGGACAGGGCGCTACGAGCAGTACTTC. Protein: CASSPTGTGRYEQYF.

The chain carries TRBV28 and TRBJ1-2; possibly TRBD1 for D (6 bases). The CDR3 totals 14 residues. Trimming removed 3 bases from V and 7 bases from J, with 15 bases in between. Germline V CDR1 and CDR2: MDHEN, SYDVKM. The CDR3 sequence: CASSFQGISRGYTF. In nucleotides, the CDR3 is TGTGCCAGCAGTTTCCAGGGGATCTCGCGTGGCTACACCTTC.

CDR3 DNA sequence: TGTGCCAGCAGCTTACTCCGGGACAGGGGACGAGAGACCCAGTACTTC. It encodes CASSLLRDRGRETQYF. The chain links TRBV11-2 to TRBJ2-5; 10 nucleotides align to TRBD1. The V gene end was trimmed by 2 bases and the J gene end by 4 bases; junction bases not matched to a gene: 7. This CDR3 has 16 residues. The germline gives CDR1 SGHAT, CDR2 FQNNGV. Based on the CDR3 plus reference TRBV11-2 and TRBJ2-5, the full variable domain is EAGVAQSPRYKIIEKRQSVAFWCNPISGHATLYWYQQILGQGPKLLIQFQNNGVVDDSQLPKDRFSAERLKGVDSTLKIQPAKLEDSAVYLCASSLLRDRGRETQYFGPGTRLLVL.

For this clonotype: The junction and the germline gene differ at one end; a read error may be behind it. The genes are TRBV9 and TRBJ2-5; TRBD1 matches 9 bases. In germline, CDR1 is SGDLS, CDR2 YYNGEE. The CDR3 loop spans 15 amino acids. This CDR3 is CACSGWGQGEETQYF. Here the CDR3 DNA reads TGTGCCTGCAGCGGCTGGGGACAGGGCGAAGAGACCCAGTACTTC.

This clonotype was seen just once. The chain uses TRBV27 and TRBJ2-5; D is uncertain. The V and J ends lost 3 bases and 2 bases respectively, with 13 bases between them. The germline CDR1 and CDR2 sequences are MNHEY and SMNVEV (reference sequence). There are 15 residues in the CDR3. CDR3: CASSFRRQSQETQYF. DNA for the CDR3: TGTGCCAGCAGTTTCCGTAGGCAGTCTCAAGAGACCCAGTACTTC.

This clonotype appeared a few times. The chain carries TRBV12-3 or TRBV12-4 and TRBJ2-5, with TRBD1 matching 10 bases. J gave up 1 base and V 6 bases, and 17 bases lay outside the gene matches. The CDR3 is made up of 19 amino acids. The chain's CDR3 is CASRPGTGAPFGGQETQYF. The CDR3 nucleotides read TGTGCCAGCAGACCCGGGACAGGGGCGCCGTTTGGGGGCCAAGAGACCCAGTACTTC.

This sequence joins TRBV25-1 and TRBJ2-2; 9 bases are a match to TRBD2. Germline CDR1 is MGHDK and CDR2 is SYGVNS. V shed 6 bases, J shed 4 bases, and the junction held 3 bases outside the gene matches. This CDR3 spans 14 amino acids. CDR3 protein: CASRGLAPTGELFF. CDR3 sequence (DNA): TGTGCCAGCAGGGGACTAGCTCCCACCGGGGAGCTGTTTTTT.

This clonotype has at least ten counts. Compared with germline, one end of the junction differs, possibly owing to a read error. The CDR3 nucleotides read TGTGCCAGCAGCTTAGGGCAGGGACCCTACGAGCAGTACTTC. Protein product: CASSLGQGPYEQYF. This chain uses TRBV5-1 with TRBJ2-7; the D call may be TRBD1 or TRBD2 (5 bases each). The V gene's germline CDR1 is SGHRS and CDR2 YFSETQ. CDR3 length: 14 amino acids.

The V call is TRBV11-2, the J call TRBJ2-1, with TRBD1 as a possible D gene (6 bases). The CDR3 sequence is 14 residues long. The germline V gene encodes CDR1 SGHAT and CDR2 FQNNGV. V was trimmed by 6 bases and J by 6 bases, leaving 15 bases between them. CDR3 region: CASSRFLQGNEQFF. CDR3 DNA sequence: TGTGCCAGCAGTCGTTTTCTACAGGGCAATGAGCAGTTCTTC.

Concerning this clonotype: An end of the junction does not agree with germline; a read error may underlie this. The V and J genes are TRBV6-2 or TRBV6-3 and TRBJ2-1; 7 bases are shared with TRBD2. CDR1 MNHEY and CDR2 SVGEGT come from the germline V gene. This CDR3 has 14 residues. The CDR3 nucleotides are TGTGCCTGCAGTTCCGGGACGGGGGGTTGGGAGCAGTTCTTC. This encodes CACSSGTGGWEQFF.

This rearrangement joins TRBV28 to TRBJ2-4, with a weak D call TRBD1 (6 bases). Germline CDR1 and CDR2: MDHEN and SYDVKM. This CDR3 has 11 amino acids. The V and J ends lost 5 bases and 15 bases respectively, with 14 bases between them. As DNA, the CDR3 is TGTGCCAGCAGTAACTACAGGGCTACGTACTTC. This encodes CASSNYRATYF.

The sample holds one count of this clonotype. The chain carries TRBV4-1 and TRBJ2-1, with D perhaps TRBD1 or TRBD2 (5 bases each). Looked up from germline, CDR1 is MGHRA and CDR2 is YSYEKL. This CDR3 spans 17 amino acids. V shed 0 bases and J shed 7 bases, with 19 bases lying between them. The CDR3 sequence: CASSQDQVGAGSNEQFF. The DNA of the CDR3 is TGCGCCAGCAGCCAAGATCAGGTTGGGGCAGGGAGTAATGAGCAGTTCTTC.

This clonotype has ten or more counts. The chain employs TRBV28 and TRBJ2-7; 9 bases are shared with TRBD1. V was pared by 5 bases and J by 3 bases, with 8 bases of the junction left unmatched. CDR3 length: 15 residues. CDR1 and CDR2 (germline): MDHEN, SYDVKM. The CDR3 DNA is TGTGCCAGCAGTCCCTTGACAGGGGGAAGCTACGAGCAGTACTTC. The encoded protein is CASSPLTGGSYEQYF.

The chain links TRBV5-1 to TRBJ2-7, with unresolved D. The CDR3 is 13 amino acids. Germline V gene data show CDR1 as SGHRS and CDR2 as YFSETQ. Trimming removed 4 bases at V and 4 bases at J, with 12 bases between. The CDR3 DNA is TGCGCCAGCAGCGACAACGCCGGATACGAGCAGTACTTC. Protein: CASSDNAGYEQYF.